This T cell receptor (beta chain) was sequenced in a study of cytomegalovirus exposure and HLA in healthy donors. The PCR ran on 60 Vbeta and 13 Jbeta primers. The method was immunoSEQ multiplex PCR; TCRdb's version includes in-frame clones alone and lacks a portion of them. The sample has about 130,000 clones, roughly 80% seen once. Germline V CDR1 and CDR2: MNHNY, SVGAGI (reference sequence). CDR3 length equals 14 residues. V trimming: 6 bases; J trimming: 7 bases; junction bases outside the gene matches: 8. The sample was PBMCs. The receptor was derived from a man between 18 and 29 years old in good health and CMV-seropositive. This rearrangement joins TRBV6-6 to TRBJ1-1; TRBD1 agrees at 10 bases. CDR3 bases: TGTGCCAGCAGCGACCGGGACAGGGGATATGAAGCTTTCTTT. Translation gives CASSDRDRGYEAFF.